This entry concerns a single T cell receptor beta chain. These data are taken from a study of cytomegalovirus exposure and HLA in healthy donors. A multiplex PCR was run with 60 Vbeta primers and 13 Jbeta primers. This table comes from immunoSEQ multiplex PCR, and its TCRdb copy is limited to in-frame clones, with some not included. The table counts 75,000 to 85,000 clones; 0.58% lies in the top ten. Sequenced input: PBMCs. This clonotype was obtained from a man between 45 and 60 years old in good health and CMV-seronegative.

CDR3 DNA: TGTGCCAGCTTAAGAGGTGTACTGAACACTGAAGCTTTCTTT. Amino acids: CASLRGVLNTEAFF. The rearrangement joins TRBV18 to TRBJ1-1; D gene uncertain. The CDR3 has 14 amino acids. The V gene's germline CDR1 is KGHSH and CDR2 LQKENI. Trimming took off 7 bases at V and 0 bases at J, with 12 bases between the two ends.